The 13 T cell receptor beta chains given below trace back to one sample, sequenced in a study of T cells in Graves' hyperthyroidism and ophthalmopathy. Amplified TCR beta CDR3 regions came from RNA transcripts. First-round RT-PCR of the TCR CDR3 relied on the HTBI primer set. TCRdb passed the multiplex PCR reads through MiXCR, listing each CDR3 protein once. The sample lists roughly 100,000 distinct CDR3 sequences, just over 50% occurring once. Input material: blood. The receptors stem from a woman between 40 and 50 years old with Graves' hyperthyroidism.

This clonotype was recorded many times. V gene TRBV29-1 combines with J gene TRBJ2-6, with a weak D call TRBD2 (5 bases). Trimming stripped 4 bases from V and 4 bases from J, with 14 bases between. Germline V lookup: CDR1 SQVTM, CDR2 ANQGSEA. The CDR3 is made up of 15 amino acids. CDR3 sequence (DNA): TGCAGCGTTGTAACCGGGAACCCCGGGGCCAACGTCCTGACTTTC. Amino acids: CSVVTGNPGANVLTF.

In this sample, this clonotype turned up a few times. The chain employs TRBV20-1 and TRBJ2-6; tentatively, D is TRBD2 (6 bases). Germline V lookup: CDR1 DFQATT, CDR2 SNEGSKA (reference sequence). This CDR3 region has 15 residues. V lost 3 bases, J lost 3 bases, and 12 bases lay in between. CDR3 nucleotide sequence: TGCAGTGCTAGGGGTCAGGGACTTGGGGCCAACGTCCTGACTTTC. Encoded protein: CSARGQGLGANVLTF.

The gene calls are TRBV7-8 and TRBJ2-2, with 10 bases fitting TRBD2. Germline-derived CDR1 and CDR2 are SGHVS and FQNEAQ. The CDR3 runs 17 residues. The V and J ends lost 7 bases and 0 bases, in that order; junction bases with no gene match: 8. CDR3 residues: CASTPAGLATNTGELFF. The CDR3 region has the DNA TGTGCCAGCACCCCTGCGGGACTAGCGACGAACACCGGGGAGCTGTTTTTT.

The rearrangement links TRBV6-6 to TRBJ1-2; D remains ambiguous. Germline V gene lookup returns CDR1 MNHNY and CDR2 SVGAGI (reference sequence). The CDR3 runs 14 residues. Between the trimmed V and J ends, which lost 5 bases and 8 bases, there was a span of 18 bases. CDR3 residues: CASSPWAGLGGYTF. The CDR3 DNA sequence: TGTGCCAGCAGTCCCTGGGCGGGCCTGGGAGGCTACACCTTC.

In this sample, this clonotype turned up a few times. This chain connects TRBV7-2 to TRBJ1-1, with no clear D. Trimming shortened V by 11 bases and J by 11 bases, and 18 bases separated the two germline ends. The germline V gene encodes CDR1 SGHTA and CDR2 FQGNSA. This CDR3 comprises 11 residues. The chain's CDR3 is CAWSTVRMAFF. CDR3 coding DNA: TGTGCCTGGAGTACAGTAAGGATGGCTTTCTTT.

In DNA form, the CDR3 reads TGTGCCAGCAGCCACGGTCCGGCGGGAGGCTCCTACGAGCAGTACTTC. Amino acid sequence: CASSHGPAGGSYEQYF. The chain carries TRBV7-3 and TRBJ2-7; TRBD2 matches 8 bases. The ends lost 5 bases at V and 0 bases at J; junction bases unmatched: 9. The germline CDR1 and CDR2 sequences are SGHTA and FQGTGA. There are 16 residues in the CDR3.

The chain is built from TRBV15 and TRBJ1-2, with TRBD1 as a possible D gene (6 bases). The CDR3 totals 16 residues. Between the trimmed V and J ends, which lost 1 base and 0 bases, there was a span of 12 bases. Germline CDR1 is LNHNV and CDR2 is YYDKDF (reference sequence). The CDR3 sequence is CATSRGRGGANYGYTF. In DNA, the CDR3 is TGTGCCACCAGCAGAGGACGAGGGGGAGCTAACTATGGCTACACCTTC.

The chain uses TRBV6-6 and TRBJ2-5; 8 bases map to TRBD2. Germline CDR1 reads MNHNY; CDR2 reads SVGAGI (reference sequence). This CDR3 comprises 13 residues. The J segment lost 9 bases and the V segment lost 6 bases, leaving 9 bases of the junction unmatched. The CDR3 region has the DNA TGTGCCAGCAGAGGGACTAGTGGGTGGCCCCAGTACTTC. Protein sequence: CASRGTSGWPQYF.

The chain employs TRBV15 and TRBJ1-2; D gene ambiguous. Germline lookup yields CDR1 LNHNV and CDR2 YYDKDF (reference sequence). Trimming shortened V by 5 bases and J by 6 bases, and 16 bases separated the two germline ends. The CDR3 spans 14 residues. CDR3 in DNA: TGTGCCACCAGCGTCAACCAGGCAGAAAATGGCTACACCTTC. Amino acids: CATSVNQAENGYTF.

V gene TRBV7-9 combines with J gene TRBJ1-1; 7 nucleotides match TRBD1. The junction had 8 bases not matched to a gene; V was cut back by 5 bases and J by 11 bases. The germline CDR1 and CDR2 sequences are SEHNR and FQNEAQ (reference sequence). The CDR3 length is 12 residues. DNA for the CDR3: TGTGCCAGCAGCGAGGACGACAGGGTGGCTTTCTTT. It translates to CASSEDDRVAFF. Combining the CDR3 with reference TRBV7-9 and TRBJ1-1 gives the whole variable domain DTGVSQNPRHKITKRGQNVTFRCDPISEHNRLYWYRQTLGQGPEFLTYFQNEAQLEKSRLLSDRFSAERPKGSFSTLEIQRTEQGDSAMYLCASSEDDRVAFFGQGTRLTVV.

This clonotype was seen many times. The gene calls are TRBV7-2 and TRBJ1-3; TRBD1 matches at 7 bases. V dropped 3 bases and J dropped 4; count of bases not matched to a gene: 9. The CDR3 runs to 16 residues. Looked up from germline, CDR1 is SGHTA and CDR2 is FQGNSA. CDR3 loop: CASSFSAGQTGNTIYF. DNA for the CDR3: TGTGCCAGCAGCTTTAGTGCGGGACAGACAGGAAACACCATATATTTT.

The chain recombines TRBV7-9 with TRBJ1-2; 9 nucleotides align to TRBD1. Germline V gene sequence: CDR1 SEHNR, CDR2 FQNEAQ (reference sequence). CDR3 length equals 17 residues. The ends lost 3 bases at V and 4 bases at J; junction bases unmatched: 12. CDR3 in amino acids: CASSFEGQGLGGYGYTF. The CDR3 DNA is TGTGCCAGCAGCTTTGAGGGACAGGGTTTAGGAGGCTATGGCTACACCTTC.

CDR3 coding DNA: TGTGCCAGCAGCTTGAGGGGGGTGCTCTCTGGGGCCAACGTCCTGACTTTC. It translates to CASSLRGVLSGANVLTF. The V and J genes are TRBV7-9 and TRBJ2-6; perhaps D is TRBD1 or TRBD2 (6 bases each). Trimming took 3 bases from V and 0 from J, leaving 12 bases between them. The CDR3 length is 17 residues. The germline V gene encodes CDR1 SEHNR and CDR2 FQNEAQ (reference sequence).